Below, 32 T cell receptor beta chains from the same sample are listed, as sequenced in a study of T cell repertoires in ileal Crohn's disease. Clones were read by immunoSEQ multiplex PCR, and TCRdb kept only the in-frame ones, dropping some. The sample includes approximately 7,000 clones, 70% of them seen just once. The sequenced material came from ileal tissue. These receptors were collected from an adult with Crohn's disease.

V usage is TRBV6-5 and J usage is TRBJ2-7, with TRBD1 as a possible D gene (5 bases). Trimming stripped 0 bases from V and 7 bases from J, with 13 bases between. Germline V gene lookup returns CDR1 MNHEY and CDR2 SVGAGI. The CDR3 is 14 amino acids. The CDR3 reads CASSYSFPAGEQYF. CDR3 DNA sequence: TGTGCCAGCAGTTACTCTTTTCCGGCAGGGGAGCAGTACTTC.

This chain connects TRBV28 to TRBJ1-6; D unresolved. Trimming cost V 2 bases and J 10 bases, with 18 bases left between them. This CDR3 contains 16 residues. CDR1 MDHEN and CDR2 SYDVKM come from the germline V gene. CDR3 sequence: CASSLRSEFLVSPLHF. The CDR3 DNA is TGTGCCAGCAGTTTAAGGTCAGAATTCCTAGTATCACCCCTCCACTTT. The whole variable domain, remainder taken from reference TRBV28 and TRBJ1-6, is DVKVTQSSRYLVKRTGEKVFLECVQDMDHENMFWYRQDPGLGLRLIYFSYDVKMKEKGDIPEGYSVSREKKERFSLILESASTNQTSMYLCASSLRSEFLVSPLHFGNGTRLTVT.

The CDR3 DNA is TGTGCCAGCCACACACGGGTCACAGGGGGAGAGACCCAGTACTTC. The encoded protein is CASHTRVTGGETQYF. The rearrangement joins TRBV18 to TRBJ2-5, with 8 bases identical to TRBD1. This CDR3 comprises 15 residues. The J segment lost 4 bases and the V segment lost 8 bases, leaving 12 bases of the junction unmatched. CDR1 and CDR2 (germline): KGHSH, LQKENI.

The V gene is TRBV11-1, the J gene TRBJ2-7; TRBD1 is a possible D gene (6 bases). CDR1 is SGHAT and CDR2 is FQDESV in the germline V gene (reference sequence). This CDR3 contains 14 residues. Trimming pared 6 bases from V and 0 bases from J, leaving 12 bases between. The CDR3 coding sequence is TGTGCCAGCAGTAAACTACAGGGCTCCTACGAGCAGTACTTC. Residues: CASSKLQGSYEQYF.

This chain joins TRBV11-3 and TRBJ2-3; D might be TRBD2 (7 bases). The CDR3 has 19 residues. The germline CDR1 and CDR2 sequences are SGHNT and YENEEA. V lost 2 bases and J lost 0, with 21 bases in between. CDR3 sequence (DNA): TGTGCCAGCAGCTTACCCCTCTCGACGGGGGGCACTAGCACAGATACGCAGTATTTT. Translation gives CASSLPLSTGGTSTDTQYF.

A note on this clone: A far larger clone is off by one base, so a read error is likely. The chain couples TRBV27 to TRBJ2-3; 8 bases map to TRBD1. Germline CDR1 is MNHEY and CDR2 is SMNVEV (reference sequence). The CDR3 totals 14 residues. CDR3 DNA sequence: TGTGCCAGCGCGTACAGGACAGGGACAGATGCGCAGTATTTT. Protein sequence: CASAYRTGTDAQYF.

This clone was recorded only once. This chain connects TRBV7-9 to TRBJ1-2; TRBD1 matches at 9 bases. V lost 5 bases, J lost 8 bases, and 6 bases stayed unmatched. CDR1 is SEHNR, CDR2 FQNEAQ, per germline (reference sequence). The CDR3 totals 13 residues. The chain's CDR3 is CASSPRQGEGYTF. CDR3 bases: TGTGCCAGCAGCCCAAGACAGGGGGAGGGCTACACCTTC.

The chain joins TRBV27 to TRBJ1-4; D is unclear. Looked up from germline, CDR1 is MNHEY and CDR2 is SMNVEV (reference sequence). The CDR3 has 14 residues. Trimming removed 2 bases at V and 8 bases at J, with 12 bases between. CDR3 amino acids: CASSLKPLVEKLFF. CDR3 DNA: TGTGCCAGCAGTTTAAAGCCCCTCGTGGAAAAACTGTTTTTT.

The J gene is TRBJ1-1, the V gene TRBV11-2, with D perhaps TRBD1 (5 bases). The V end was cut by 0 bases, the J end by 11 bases, with 13 bases between. CDR1 is SGHAT, CDR2 FQNNGV, per germline. CDR3 size: 13 residues. The CDR3 loop reads CASSLDRGGTAFF. In nucleotides, the CDR3 is TGTGCCAGCAGCTTAGATCGGGGAGGGACCGCTTTCTTT. Full variable domain (remainder filled in from reference TRBV11-2 and TRBJ1-1): EAGVAQSPRYKIIEKRQSVAFWCNPISGHATLYWYQQILGQGPKLLIQFQNNGVVDDSQLPKDRFSAERLKGVDSTLKIQPAKLEDSAVYLCASSLDRGGTAFFGQGTRLTVV.

The genes are TRBV4-3 and TRBJ2-7, with TRBD1 matching over 7 bases. Unmatched junction bases numbered 11, after V lost 6 bases and J lost 3 bases. The germline V gene encodes CDR1 LGHNA and CDR2 YSLEER. This CDR3 is 15 amino acids long. The CDR3 DNA follows: TGCGCCAGCAGACCCACAGGGGACGAGATCTACGAGCAGTACTTC. Its translation is CASRPTGDEIYEQYF.

This clone has just a few counts. The gene calls are TRBV5-1 and TRBJ1-2, with 8 bases matching TRBD1. The CDR3 has 14 residues. Germline assignment: CDR1 SGHRS and CDR2 YFSETQ. V shed 0 bases, J shed 8 bases, and the junction held 6 bases outside the gene matches. The CDR3 loop is CASSLGQGSRGYTF. CDR3 DNA: TGCGCCAGCAGCTTGGGACAGGGGAGTCGGGGCTACACCTTC.

The chain links TRBV9 to TRBJ1-2, with 9 positions matching TRBD1. Germline V gene lookup returns CDR1 SGDLS and CDR2 YYNGEE. CDR3 length equals 15 residues. Unmatched junction bases numbered 7, after V lost 1 base and J lost 6 bases. The CDR3 protein is CASSVQTGGLHGYTF. The CDR3 nucleotides read TGTGCCAGCAGCGTACAGACAGGGGGGTTGCATGGCTACACCTTC.

The chain is built from TRBV5-1 and TRBJ2-7; D perhaps matches TRBD2 (6 bases). V lost 0 bases and J 2 bases, leaving 12 bases between the germline ends. CDR1 is SGHRS and CDR2 is YFSETQ in the germline V gene. CDR3 length equals 15 residues. CDR3 nucleotide sequence: TGCGCCAGCAGCTTGGACGGAGGGGACCCCTACGAGCAGTACTTC. Its translation is CASSLDGGDPYEQYF.

This clone showed up just a few times. The V gene is TRBV19, the J gene TRBJ2-5; 13 bases are shared with TRBD2. The junction had 9 bases not matched to a gene; V was cut back by 3 bases and J by 5 bases. Germline V CDR1 and CDR2: LNHDA, SQIVND (reference sequence). This CDR3 spans 17 amino acids. The CDR3 bases are TGTGCCAGTAGTATCTTCACTAGCGGGGGGGCTAGGGAGACCCAGTACTTC. Its translation is CASSIFTSGGARETQYF.

The V and J genes are TRBV4-1 and TRBJ2-1, with 12 bases matching TRBD2. Germline V CDR1 and CDR2: MGHRA, YSYEKL. This CDR3 comprises 17 residues. The V and J ends lost 0 bases and 8 bases, in that order; junction bases with no gene match: 8. The CDR3 coding sequence is TGCGCCAGCAGCCAAGATCACGGGACTAGCGGGTCGTATGAGCAGTTCTTC. Translation gives CASSQDHGTSGSYEQFF.

V is TRBV11-3 and J is TRBJ2-3; TRBD2 aligns across 8 bases. The V and J ends lost 2 bases and 4 bases, in that order; junction bases with no gene match: 11. This CDR3 has 17 residues. CDR1 is SGHNT and CDR2 is YENEEA in the germline V gene. The CDR3 sequence: CASSLLPGGGLADTQYF. For the CDR3, the DNA is TGTGCCAGCAGCTTATTGCCGGGGGGGGGCTTGGCAGATACGCAGTATTTT. Drawing the rest from reference TRBV11-3 and TRBJ2-3, the complete variable domain is EAGVVQSPRYKIIEKKQPVAFWCNPISGHNTLYWYLQNLGQGPELLIRYENEEAVDDSQLPKDRFSAERLKGVDSTLKIQPAELGDSAVYLCASSLLPGGGLADTQYFGPGTRLTVL.

The genes are TRBV27 and TRBJ2-7, with 7 positions matching TRBD2. From germline, CDR1 is MNHEY and CDR2 SMNVEV (reference sequence). With V trimmed by 4 bases and J by 4 bases, 13 bases remained unmatched. This CDR3 spans 16 amino acids. The CDR3 spells CASSSSAAGERYEQYF. CDR3 in DNA: TGTGCCAGCAGTTCTTCAGCGGCGGGGGAAAGGTACGAGCAGTACTTC.

The genes are TRBV5-1 and TRBJ2-7; TRBD2 agrees at 8 bases. Germline loops: CDR1 SGHRS, CDR2 YFSETQ. V trimming: 6 bases; J trimming: 1 base; junction bases outside the gene matches: 6. The CDR3 runs to 14 residues. The CDR3: CASKFGGVSYEQYF. CDR3 sequence (DNA): TGCGCCAGCAAGTTCGGGGGGGTATCCTACGAGCAGTACTTC. Drawing the rest from reference TRBV5-1 and TRBJ2-7, the complete variable domain is KAGVTQTPRYLIKTRGQQVTLSCSPISGHRSVSWYQQTPGQGLQFLFEYFSETQRNKGNFPGRFSGRQFSNSRSEMNVSTLELGDSALYLCASKFGGVSYEQYFGPGTRLTVT.

V usage is TRBV5-1 and J usage is TRBJ2-6, with 9 bases lining up with TRBD1. Trimming cost V 5 bases and J 0 bases; bases outside gene matches: 9. The CDR3 has 18 residues. Germline V gene data show CDR1 as SGHRS and CDR2 as YFSETQ. For the CDR3, the DNA is TGCGCCAGCAGAGGGACAGGGACTGGGGGCTCTGGGGCCAACGTCCTGACTTTC. Protein sequence: CASRGTGTGGSGANVLTF.

This chain links TRBV7-9 with TRBJ1-5; D unclear. The CDR3 is made up of 12 amino acids. The V and J ends lost 2 bases and 6 bases respectively, with 5 bases between them. Germline V CDR1 and CDR2: SEHNR, FQNEAQ (reference sequence). In DNA, the CDR3 is TGTGCCAGCAGCTTAATCTCTCAGCCCCAGCATTTT. It encodes CASSLISQPQHF.

This sequence joins TRBV29-1 and TRBJ2-7; D is unclear. V was pared by 7 bases and J by 7 bases, with 20 bases between. CDR3 size: 13 residues. Germline V CDR1 and CDR2: SQVTM, ANQGSEA. In nucleotides, the CDR3 is TGCAGCGCCAACAGCTGGTTCTACGGTGAGCAGTACTTC. As protein: CSANSWFYGEQYF.

The chain links TRBV4-2 to TRBJ2-1; D gene ambiguous. Germline V gene sequence: CDR1 LGHNA, CDR2 YNFKEQ. Trimming left V 0 bases short and J 4 bases short, with 4 bases between. The CDR3 extends over 13 amino acids. As DNA, the CDR3 is TGTGCCAGCAGCCAAGACGGTTACAATGAGCAGTTCTTC. This codes for CASSQDGYNEQFF.

The CDR3 sequence is CASKRDRGKETQYF. The CDR3 region has the DNA TGTGCCAGTAAGAGGGACAGGGGGAAAGAGACCCAGTACTTC. This sequence joins TRBV11-2 and TRBJ2-5, with TRBD1 identical over 11 bases. The germline V gene encodes CDR1 SGHAT and CDR2 FQNNGV. J lost 3 bases, V lost 9 bases, and 6 bases had no gene match. The CDR3 extends over 14 amino acids.

This sequence joins TRBV5-4 and TRBJ2-1; TRBD2 agrees at 8 bases. The V and J ends lost 4 bases and 10 bases, in that order; junction bases with no gene match: 13. The CDR3 is made up of 15 amino acids. Germline loops: CDR1 SGHNT, CDR2 YYREEE (reference sequence). Here the CDR3 DNA reads TGTGCCAGCAGCGGGGGGAGCGGGGGCCTGACAGAGCAGTTCTTC. Protein: CASSGGSGGLTEQFF.

V is TRBV7-6 and J is TRBJ2-1, with 7 bases identical to TRBD2. Germline V gene lookup returns CDR1 SGHVS and CDR2 FNYEAQ. The trim removed 4 bases at V and 3 bases at J, leaving 6 bases unmatched. The CDR3 has 15 residues. CDR3 sequence (DNA): TGTGCCAGCAGCTCTGCCCGGGGGGTCTACAATGAGCAGTTCTTC. Its translation is CASSSARGVYNEQFF.

This clone has a handful of counts. The V gene is TRBV5-1, the J gene TRBJ2-7; 10 bases are a match to TRBD1. This CDR3 is 15 amino acids long. The V gene's germline CDR1 is SGHRS and CDR2 YFSETQ. With V trimmed by 4 bases and J by 0 bases, 4 bases remained unmatched. The CDR3 spells CASSLTGGASYEQYF. The CDR3, as DNA: TGCGCCAGCAGCCTGACAGGGGGCGCCTCCTACGAGCAGTACTTC.

The V gene is TRBV6-5, the J gene TRBJ2-7, with 7 bases identical to TRBD1. The ends lost 4 bases at V and 4 bases at J; junction bases unmatched: 7. Germline V gives CDR1 MNHEY, CDR2 SVGAGI. This CDR3 comprises 14 residues. CDR3 coding DNA: TGTGCCAGCAGTTTGACAGGGTCGGGGTACGAGCAGTACTTC. Its translation is CASSLTGSGYEQYF.

V gene TRBV30 combines with J gene TRBJ2-7, with TRBD2 matching over 8 bases. This CDR3 is built from 14 residues. Germline V gives CDR1 GTSNPN, CDR2 SVGIG (reference sequence). V shed 3 bases and J 3 bases; nucleotides not matched to a gene: 7. CDR3: CAWSKSGGGYEQYF. Written as DNA, the CDR3 is TGTGCCTGGAGCAAAAGCGGGGGCGGCTACGAGCAGTACTTC.

The chain has TRBV7-8 and TRBJ1-6, with D tentatively TRBD1 (6 bases). CDR3 length: 15 residues. Trimming removed 5 bases from V and 10 bases from J, with 18 bases in between. The V gene's germline CDR1 is SGHVS and CDR2 FQNEAQ. In DNA, the CDR3 is TGTGCCAGCAGCCCTCACACGGCTACAGGGTCACCCCTCCACTTT. Residues: CASSPHTATGSPLHF.

V and J are TRBV28 and TRBJ2-7, with D perhaps TRBD2 (6 bases). Trimming pared 4 bases from V and 4 bases from J, leaving 14 bases between. This CDR3 has 14 residues. Per the germline V gene, CDR1 is MDHEN and CDR2 is SYDVKM. This chain's CDR3 is CASSSPRGGYEQYF. CDR3 DNA sequence: TGTGCCAGCAGTTCCCCGCGGGGCGGTTACGAGCAGTACTTC.

The chain combines TRBV5-1 with TRBJ2-5; 8 bases agree with TRBD1. CDR3 length equals 13 residues. J was trimmed by 2 bases and V by 7 bases; bases with no gene match: 4. CDR1 and CDR2 (germline): SGHRS, YFSETQ. Here the CDR3 DNA reads TGCGCCAGCGGCCGGGACAGGCAAGAGACCCAGTACTTC. It is translated as CASGRDRQETQYF. The whole variable domain, remainder taken from reference TRBV5-1 and TRBJ2-5, is KAGVTQTPRYLIKTRGQQVTLSCSPISGHRSVSWYQQTPGQGLQFLFEYFSETQRNKGNFPGRFSGRQFSNSRSEMNVSTLELGDSALYLCASGRDRQETQYFGPGTRLLVL.

The V and J genes are TRBV9 and TRBJ1-2; TRBD1 is a possible D gene (6 bases). V gave up 4 bases and J gave up 6 bases, with 10 bases separating them. CDR1 is SGDLS, CDR2 YYNGEE, per germline. This CDR3 spans 12 amino acids. CDR3 DNA sequence: TGTGCCAGCAGCTTGACAGGCAATGGCTACACCTTC. Translated, it gives CASSLTGNGYTF.